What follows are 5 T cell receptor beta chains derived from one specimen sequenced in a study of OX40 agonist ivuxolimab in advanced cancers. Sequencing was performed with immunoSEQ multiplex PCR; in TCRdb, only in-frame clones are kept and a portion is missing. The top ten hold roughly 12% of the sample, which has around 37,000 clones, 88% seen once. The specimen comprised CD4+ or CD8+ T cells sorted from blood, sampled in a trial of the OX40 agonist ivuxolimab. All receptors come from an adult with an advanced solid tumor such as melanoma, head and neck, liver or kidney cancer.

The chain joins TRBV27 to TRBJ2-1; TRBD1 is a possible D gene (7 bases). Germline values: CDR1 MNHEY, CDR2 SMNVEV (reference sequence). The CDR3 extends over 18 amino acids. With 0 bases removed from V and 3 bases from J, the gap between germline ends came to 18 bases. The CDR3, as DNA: TGTGCCAGCAGTTTATCGATCGGCCAGGGGGGTTTCTACAATGAGCAGTTCTTC. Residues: CASSLSIGQGGFYNEQFF.

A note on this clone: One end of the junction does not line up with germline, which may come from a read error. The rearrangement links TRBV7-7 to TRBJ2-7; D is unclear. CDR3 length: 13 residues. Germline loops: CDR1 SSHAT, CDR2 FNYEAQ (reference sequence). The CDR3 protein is CASSSGISYEQYF. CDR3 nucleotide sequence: TGTGCTAGCAGCTCGGGCATATCCTACGAGCAGTACTTC.

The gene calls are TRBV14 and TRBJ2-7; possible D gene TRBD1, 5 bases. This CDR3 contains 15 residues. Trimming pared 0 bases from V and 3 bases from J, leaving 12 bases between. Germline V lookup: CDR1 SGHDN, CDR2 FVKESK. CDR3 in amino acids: CASSQEFSRVYEQYF. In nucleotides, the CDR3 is TGTGCCAGCAGCCAAGAATTTTCCAGGGTCTACGAGCAGTACTTC.

DNA of the CDR3: TGCGCCAGTTGGCGGGCAGGGTGGGCAGATACGCAGTATTTT. Its protein is CASWRAGWADTQYF. This sequence joins TRBV10-2 and TRBJ2-3, with D perhaps matching TRBD1 or TRBD2 (5 bases each). Germline V gene sequence: CDR1 WSHSY, CDR2 SAAADI. The CDR3 consists of 14 residues. V lost 9 bases, J lost 4 bases, and 17 bases lay in between.

CDR3 amino acids: CASSLSLADTDTQYF. CDR3 in DNA: TGTGCCAGCAGTTTATCTTTAGCGGACACAGATACGCAGTATTTT. This rearrangement joins TRBV27 to TRBJ2-3; D is possibly TRBD2 (6 bases). With 0 bases removed from V and 2 bases from J, the gap between germline ends came to 9 bases. Per germline, CDR1 MNHEY and CDR2 SMNVEV (reference sequence). The CDR3 runs to 15 residues.